Reported below is one T cell receptor (beta chain). The data originate from a study of T cell changes during pregnancy in multiple sclerosis. TCRdb's table, derived via immunoSEQ multiplex PCR, lists solely in-frame clones and lacks some. Here the sample spans about 34,000 clones, approximately 90% being singletons. This CDR3 spans 15 amino acids. From germline, CDR1 is SEHNR and CDR2 FQNEAQ (reference sequence). Trimming cost V 4 bases and J 3 bases, with 14 bases left between them. The origin of this receptor is a female donor with multiple sclerosis, enrolled in a pregnancy study. The chain links TRBV7-9 to TRBJ2-3, with no clear D. The sample consisted of CD8+ T cells from peripheral blood mononuclear cells, taken in the third trimester of pregnancy. The CDR3, as DNA: TGTGCCAGCAGCTCCCTCGCGTCCCGGACAGATACGCAGTATTTT. As protein: CASSSLASRTDTQYF.